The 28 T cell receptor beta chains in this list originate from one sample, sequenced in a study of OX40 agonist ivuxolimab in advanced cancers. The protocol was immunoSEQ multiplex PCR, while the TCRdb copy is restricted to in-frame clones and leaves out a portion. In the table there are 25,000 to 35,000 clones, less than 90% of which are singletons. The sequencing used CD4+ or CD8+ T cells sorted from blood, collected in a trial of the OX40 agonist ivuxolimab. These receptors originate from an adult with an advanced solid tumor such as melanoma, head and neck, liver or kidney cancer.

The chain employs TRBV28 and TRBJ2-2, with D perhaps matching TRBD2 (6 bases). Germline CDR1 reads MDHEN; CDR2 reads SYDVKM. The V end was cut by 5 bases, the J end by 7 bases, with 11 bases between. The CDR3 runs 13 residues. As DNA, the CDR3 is TGTGCCAGCAGTATCCCCGGGGGCGGGGAGCTGTTTTTT. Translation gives CASSIPGGGELFF.

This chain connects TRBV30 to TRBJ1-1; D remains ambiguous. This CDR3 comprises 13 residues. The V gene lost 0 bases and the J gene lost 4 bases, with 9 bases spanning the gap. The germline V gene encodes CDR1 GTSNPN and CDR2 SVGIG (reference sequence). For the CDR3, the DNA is TGTGCCTGGAGTGTAGGTGGGATCACTGAAGCTTTCTTT. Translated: CAWSVGGITEAFF.

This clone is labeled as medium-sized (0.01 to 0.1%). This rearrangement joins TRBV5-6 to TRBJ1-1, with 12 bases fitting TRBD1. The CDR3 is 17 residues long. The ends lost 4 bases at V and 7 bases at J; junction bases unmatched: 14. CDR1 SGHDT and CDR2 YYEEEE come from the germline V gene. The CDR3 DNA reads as TGTGCCAGCAGCGCCATACGGGACAGGGGGCGAAGCGATGAAGCTTTCTTT. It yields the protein CASSAIRDRGRSDEAFF.

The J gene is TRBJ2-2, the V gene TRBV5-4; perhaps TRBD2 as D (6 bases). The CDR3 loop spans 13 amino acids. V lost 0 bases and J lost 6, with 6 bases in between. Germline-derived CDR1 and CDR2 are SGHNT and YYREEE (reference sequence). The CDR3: CASSLGGAGELFF. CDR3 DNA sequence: TGTGCCAGCAGCTTGGGGGGGGCCGGGGAGCTGTTTTTT.

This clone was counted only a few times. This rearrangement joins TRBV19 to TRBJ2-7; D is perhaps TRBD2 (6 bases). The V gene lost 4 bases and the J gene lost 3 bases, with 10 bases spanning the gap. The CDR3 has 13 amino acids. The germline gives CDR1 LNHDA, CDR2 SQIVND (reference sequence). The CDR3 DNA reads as TGTGCCAGTAGTAGCGGGGTGGGCTACGAGCAGTACTTC. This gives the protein CASSSGVGYEQYF.

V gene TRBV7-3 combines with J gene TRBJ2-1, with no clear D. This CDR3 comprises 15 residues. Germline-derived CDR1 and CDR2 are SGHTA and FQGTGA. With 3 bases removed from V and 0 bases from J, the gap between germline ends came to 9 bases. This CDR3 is CASSFIRTSYNEQFF. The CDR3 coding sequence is TGTGCCAGCAGCTTTATAAGAACCTCCTACAATGAGCAGTTCTTC. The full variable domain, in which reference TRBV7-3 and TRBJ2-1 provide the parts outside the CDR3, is GAGVSQTPSNKVTEKGKYVELRCDPISGHTALYWYRQSLGQGPEFLIYFQGTGAADDSGLPNDRFFAVRPEGSVSTLKIQRTERGDSAVYLCASSFIRTSYNEQFFGPGTRLTVL.

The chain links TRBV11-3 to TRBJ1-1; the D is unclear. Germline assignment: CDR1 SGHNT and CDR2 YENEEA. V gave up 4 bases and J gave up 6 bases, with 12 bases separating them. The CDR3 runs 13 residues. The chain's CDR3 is CASSSSVISEAFF. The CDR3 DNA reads TGTGCCAGCAGCTCGAGTGTTATCTCTGAAGCTTTCTTT.

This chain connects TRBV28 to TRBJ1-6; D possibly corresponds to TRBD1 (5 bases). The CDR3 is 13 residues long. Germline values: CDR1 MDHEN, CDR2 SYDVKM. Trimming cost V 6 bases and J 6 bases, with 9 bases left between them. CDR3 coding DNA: TGTGCCAGCAGCCTGGGGGGTAATTCACCCCTCCACTTT. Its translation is CASSLGGNSPLHF. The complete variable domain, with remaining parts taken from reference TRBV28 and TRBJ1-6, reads DVKVTQSSRYLVKRTGEKVFLECVQDMDHENMFWYRQDPGLGLRLIYFSYDVKMKEKGDIPEGYSVSREKKERFSLILESASTNQTSMYLCASSLGGNSPLHFGNGTRLTVT.

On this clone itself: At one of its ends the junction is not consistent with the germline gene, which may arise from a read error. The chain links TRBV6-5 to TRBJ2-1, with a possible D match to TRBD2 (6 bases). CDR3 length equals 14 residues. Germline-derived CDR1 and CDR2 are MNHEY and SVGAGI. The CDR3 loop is CAGSRRESYNEQFF. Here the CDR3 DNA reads TGTGCCGGCAGTCGGAGGGAGTCCTACAATGAGCAGTTCTTC.

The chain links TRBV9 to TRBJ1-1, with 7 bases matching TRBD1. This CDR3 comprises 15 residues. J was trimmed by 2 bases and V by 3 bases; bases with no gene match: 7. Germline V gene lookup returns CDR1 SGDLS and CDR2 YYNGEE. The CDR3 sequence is CASSANTGANTEAFF. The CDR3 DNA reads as TGTGCCAGCAGCGCGAATACAGGGGCCAACACTGAAGCTTTCTTT.

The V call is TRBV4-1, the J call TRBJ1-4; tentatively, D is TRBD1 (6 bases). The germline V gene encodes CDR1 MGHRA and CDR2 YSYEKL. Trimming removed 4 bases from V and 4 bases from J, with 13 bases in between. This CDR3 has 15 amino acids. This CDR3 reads CASSPRDTNNEKLFF. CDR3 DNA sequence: TGCGCCAGCAGCCCCCGGGACACGAATAATGAAAAACTGTTTTTT.

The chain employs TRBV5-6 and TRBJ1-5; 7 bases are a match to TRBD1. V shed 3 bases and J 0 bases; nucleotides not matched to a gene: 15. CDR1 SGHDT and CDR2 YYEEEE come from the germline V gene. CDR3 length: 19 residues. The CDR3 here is CASSWDGTDSSFSNQPQHF. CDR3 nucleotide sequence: TGTGCCAGCAGCTGGGATGGGACAGACTCTAGCTTTAGCAATCAGCCCCAGCATTTT.

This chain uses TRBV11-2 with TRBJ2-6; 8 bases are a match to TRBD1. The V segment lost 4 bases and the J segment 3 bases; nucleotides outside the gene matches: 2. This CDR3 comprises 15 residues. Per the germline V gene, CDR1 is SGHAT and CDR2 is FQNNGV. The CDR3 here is CASSSGGVGANVLTF. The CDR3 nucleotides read TGTGCCAGCAGCTCAGGGGGCGTTGGGGCCAACGTCCTGACTTTC.

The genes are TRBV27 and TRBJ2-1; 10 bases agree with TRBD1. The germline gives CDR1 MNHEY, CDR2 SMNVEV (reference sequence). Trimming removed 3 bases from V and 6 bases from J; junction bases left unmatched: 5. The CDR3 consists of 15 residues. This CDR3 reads CASSFGTGVGNEQFF. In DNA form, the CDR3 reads TGTGCCAGCAGTTTCGGGACAGGGGTGGGCAATGAGCAGTTCTTC.

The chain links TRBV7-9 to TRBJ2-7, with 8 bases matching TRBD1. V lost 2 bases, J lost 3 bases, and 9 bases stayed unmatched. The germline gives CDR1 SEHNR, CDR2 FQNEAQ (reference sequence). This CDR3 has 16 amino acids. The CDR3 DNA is TGTGCCAGCAGCTTACGTCAGGGGGCTCCCAACTACGAGCAGTACTTC. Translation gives CASSLRQGAPNYEQYF.

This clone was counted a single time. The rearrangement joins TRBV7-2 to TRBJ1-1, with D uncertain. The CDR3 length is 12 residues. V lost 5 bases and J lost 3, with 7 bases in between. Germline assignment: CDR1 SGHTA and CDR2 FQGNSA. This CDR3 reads CASSRGHTEAFF. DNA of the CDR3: TGTGCCAGCAGCCGCGGCCACACTGAAGCTTTCTTT.

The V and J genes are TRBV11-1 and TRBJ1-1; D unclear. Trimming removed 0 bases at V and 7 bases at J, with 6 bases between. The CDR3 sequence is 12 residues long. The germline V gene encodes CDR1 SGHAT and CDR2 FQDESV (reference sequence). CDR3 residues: CASSLAGIEAFF. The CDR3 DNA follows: TGTGCCAGCAGCTTAGCGGGTATTGAAGCTTTCTTT.

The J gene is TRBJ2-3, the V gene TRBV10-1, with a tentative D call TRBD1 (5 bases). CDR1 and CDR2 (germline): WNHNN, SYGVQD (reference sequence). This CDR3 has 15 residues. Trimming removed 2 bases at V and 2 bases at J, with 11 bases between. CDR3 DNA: TGCGCCAGCAGTGAGGACAGAGCATCCACAGATACGCAGTATTTT. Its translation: CASSEDRASTDTQYF.

In DNA form, the CDR3 reads TGTGCCACCAACCACCAAGGGACCCCCTTTCGGGGGGCCAACGTCCTGACTTTC. Its translation: CATNHQGTPFRGANVLTF. V gene TRBV15 combines with J gene TRBJ2-6; D assignment may be TRBD1 or TRBD2 (5 bases each). CDR1 LNHNV and CDR2 YYDKDF come from the germline V gene (reference sequence). Trimming removed 7 bases from V and 4 bases from J, with 23 bases in between. The CDR3 contains 18 residues.

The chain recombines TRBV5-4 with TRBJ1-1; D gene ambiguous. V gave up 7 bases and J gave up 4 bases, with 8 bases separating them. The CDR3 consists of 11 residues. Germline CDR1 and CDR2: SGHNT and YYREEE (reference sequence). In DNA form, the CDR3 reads TGTGCCAGCGGGGTCGGCACTGAAGCTTTCTTT. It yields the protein CASGVGTEAFF.

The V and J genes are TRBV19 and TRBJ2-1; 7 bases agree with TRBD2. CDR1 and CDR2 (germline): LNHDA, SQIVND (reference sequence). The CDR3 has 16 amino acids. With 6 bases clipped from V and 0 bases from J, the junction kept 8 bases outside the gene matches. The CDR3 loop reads CASSRRLADSYNEQFF. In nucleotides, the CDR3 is TGTGCCAGTAGCCGCCGGCTAGCGGACTCCTACAATGAGCAGTTCTTC.

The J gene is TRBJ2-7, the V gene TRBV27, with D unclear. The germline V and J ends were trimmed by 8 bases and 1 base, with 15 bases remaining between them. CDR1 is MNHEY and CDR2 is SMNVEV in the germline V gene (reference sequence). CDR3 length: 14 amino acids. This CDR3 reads CASPLGSESYEQYF. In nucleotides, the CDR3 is TGTGCCAGCCCTTTAGGGTCTGAGTCCTACGAGCAGTACTTC.

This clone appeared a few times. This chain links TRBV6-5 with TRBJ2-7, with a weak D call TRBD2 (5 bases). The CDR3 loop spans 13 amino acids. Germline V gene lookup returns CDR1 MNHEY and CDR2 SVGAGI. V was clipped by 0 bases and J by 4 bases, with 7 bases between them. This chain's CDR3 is CASSYSGLYEQYF. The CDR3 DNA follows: TGTGCCAGCAGTTACTCAGGACTTTACGAGCAGTACTTC.

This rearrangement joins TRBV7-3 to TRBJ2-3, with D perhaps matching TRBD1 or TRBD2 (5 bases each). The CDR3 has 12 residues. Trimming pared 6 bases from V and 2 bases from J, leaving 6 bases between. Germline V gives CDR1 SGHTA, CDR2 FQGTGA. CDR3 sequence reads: CASRGDTDTQYF. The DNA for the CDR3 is TGTGCCAGCAGGGGGGACACAGATACGCAGTATTTT.

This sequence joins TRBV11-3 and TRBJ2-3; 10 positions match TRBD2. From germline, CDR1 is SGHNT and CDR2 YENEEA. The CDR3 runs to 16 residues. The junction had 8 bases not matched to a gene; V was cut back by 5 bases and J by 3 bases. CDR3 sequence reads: CASSPRTSGQTDTQYF. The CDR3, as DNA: TGTGCCAGCAGCCCTCGGACTAGCGGCCAAACAGATACGCAGTATTTT.

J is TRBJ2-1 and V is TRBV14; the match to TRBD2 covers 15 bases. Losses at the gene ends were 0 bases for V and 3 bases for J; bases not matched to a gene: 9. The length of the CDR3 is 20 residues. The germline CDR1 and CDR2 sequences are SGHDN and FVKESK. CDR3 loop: CASSQDRTSGRASHYNEQFF. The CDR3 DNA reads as TGTGCCAGCAGCCAAGATAGGACTAGCGGGAGGGCCTCCCACTACAATGAGCAGTTCTTC.

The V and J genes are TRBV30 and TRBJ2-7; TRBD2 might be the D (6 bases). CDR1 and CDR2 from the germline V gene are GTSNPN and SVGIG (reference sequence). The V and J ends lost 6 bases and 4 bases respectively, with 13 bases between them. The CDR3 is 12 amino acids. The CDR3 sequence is CACPSGEYEQYF. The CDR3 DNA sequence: TGTGCCTGTCCCTCGGGGGAGTACGAGCAGTACTTC.

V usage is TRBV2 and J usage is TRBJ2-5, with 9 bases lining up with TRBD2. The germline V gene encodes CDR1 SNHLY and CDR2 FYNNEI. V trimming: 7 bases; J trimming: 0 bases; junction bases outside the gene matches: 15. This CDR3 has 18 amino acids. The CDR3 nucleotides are TGTGCCAGCAATATGAAAACGGACGGGACTAGCTACCAAGAGACCCAGTACTTC. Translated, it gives CASNMKTDGTSYQETQYF.